This passage covers 31 T cell receptor beta chains from one sample sequenced in a study of T-cell memory formation after mild COVID-19. TCRdb reprocessed the 5' RACE reads via MiXCR and lists one record per CDR3 protein. The sample contains approximately 570,000 distinct CDR3 sequences, more than 15% of which appear only once. Sequenced material: PBMCs or a T cell subset sorted from them (not recorded which). Every receptor here comes from an adult woman who had mild COVID-19 (a few samples of this study predate the infection). Cell type and time point are not known.

This clonotype was seen repeatedly, ten times or more. The chain uses TRBV20-1 and TRBJ2-1, with 10 bases matching TRBD2. This CDR3 has 15 residues. CDR1 DFQATT and CDR2 SNEGSKA come from the germline V gene (reference sequence). The J segment lost 6 bases and the V segment lost 3 bases, leaving 8 bases of the junction unmatched. The CDR3 DNA is TGCAGTGCTAGGCTAAGCGGGAGGGCCTCCAATGAGCAGTTCTTC. It specifies CSARLSGRASNEQFF.

This clonotype has only a few counts. The chain employs TRBV2 and TRBJ1-4, with D possibly matching TRBD1 (5 bases). Germline loops: CDR1 SNHLY, CDR2 FYNNEI. The CDR3 runs to 17 residues. The V end was cut by 2 bases, the J end by 5 bases, with 18 bases between. The CDR3 nucleotides read TGTGCCAGCAGTGAATATTGGGACCCCAAGCGGAATGAAAAACTGTTTTTT. This translates into CASSEYWDPKRNEKLFF. Full variable domain (outside the CDR3, taken from reference TRBV2 and TRBJ1-4): EPEVTQTPSHQVTQMGQEVILRCVPISNHLYFYWYRQILGQKVEFLVSFYNNEISEKSEIFDDQFSVERPDGSNFTLKIRSTKLEDSAMYFCASSEYWDPKRNEKLFFGSGTQLSVL.

Here the CDR3 DNA reads TGTGCCTGGAGTGTACTAGCGGGAGCAGACGAGCAGTACTTC. Its translation is CAWSVLAGADEQYF. The genes are TRBV30 and TRBJ2-7; 11 bases fit TRBD2. Trimming removed 0 bases from V and 5 bases from J; junction bases left unmatched: 3. This CDR3 comprises 14 residues. The germline V gene encodes CDR1 GTSNPN and CDR2 SVGIG (reference sequence). The whole variable domain, filled in from reference TRBV30 and TRBJ2-7, reads SQTIHQWPATLVQPVGSPLSLECTVEGTSNPNLYWYRQAAGRGLQLLFYSVGIGQISSEVPQNLSASRPQDRQFILSSKKLLLSDSGFYLCAWSVLAGADEQYFGPGTRLTVT.

This clonotype was counted at least ten times. The chain links TRBV27 to TRBJ2-1; the D gene could be TRBD1 or TRBD2 (5 bases each). Per the germline V gene, CDR1 is MNHEY and CDR2 is SMNVEV (reference sequence). The CDR3 runs 15 residues. V gave up 3 bases and J gave up 6 bases, with 15 bases separating them. The chain's CDR3 is CASSFLAGASNEQFF. The CDR3 nucleotides are TGTGCCAGCAGTTTCCTAGCTGGGGCGTCCAATGAGCAGTTCTTC.

This chain links TRBV7-3 with TRBJ2-2; 10 nucleotides agree with TRBD1. After removal of 4 bases from V and 6 bases from J, the junction contained 8 bases not matched to a gene. The germline CDR1 and CDR2 sequences are SGHTA and FQGTGA. The CDR3 has 16 residues. The chain's CDR3 is CASSSDRGRVSGELFF. The CDR3 DNA follows: TGTGCCAGCAGCTCCGACAGGGGGCGCGTTTCCGGGGAGCTGTTTTTT.

The chain recombines TRBV20-1 with TRBJ1-1; 9 positions match TRBD1. CDR3 size: 14 residues. Germline CDR1 is DFQATT and CDR2 is SNEGSKA (reference sequence). CDR3 amino acids: CRAGDREYNTEAFF. The CDR3 coding sequence is TGCAGGGCGGGGGACAGGGAGTACAACACTGAAGCTTTCTTT.

The CDR3 loop is CAISDTQLGLAGGNEQFF. CDR3 DNA: TGTGCCATCAGTGATACACAACTGGGACTAGCGGGAGGCAATGAGCAGTTCTTC. The chain combines TRBV10-3 with TRBJ2-1; 15 nucleotides agree with TRBD2. Germline trimming cut 3 bases from V and 6 bases from J; bases unmatched to any gene: 9. The germline V gene encodes CDR1 ENHRY and CDR2 SYGVKD. CDR3 length equals 18 residues.

This clonotype was counted once. V usage is TRBV20-1 and J usage is TRBJ2-3; TRBD2 aligns across 8 bases. Germline lookup yields CDR1 DFQATT and CDR2 SNEGSKA (reference sequence). CDR3 length: 16 residues. V lost 0 bases, J lost 6 bases, and 11 bases stayed unmatched. This CDR3 reads CSARDPLAGTKDTQYF. The CDR3 nucleotides are TGCAGTGCTAGAGACCCTTTAGCGGGAACCAAGGATACGCAGTATTTT.

This clonotype has more than one count but fewer than ten. The V and J genes are TRBV24-1 and TRBJ2-2; 8 positions agree with TRBD1. With V trimmed by 3 bases and J by 9 bases, 5 bases remained unmatched. This CDR3 contains 14 residues. Per germline, CDR1 KGHDR and CDR2 SFDVKD. CDR3 sequence (DNA): TGTGCCACCAGTGATCGGACAGGGTTCCGGGAGCTGTTTTTT. Translated: CATSDRTGFRELFF.

This clonotype was recorded many times. The V and J genes are TRBV20-1 and TRBJ2-7; perhaps TRBD2 as D (6 bases). Trimming removed 1 base at V and 6 bases at J, with 16 bases between. In germline, CDR1 is DFQATT, CDR2 SNEGSKA (reference sequence). The CDR3 covers 14 residues. CDR3 amino acids: CSARGGEDYGEQYF. CDR3 nucleotide sequence: TGCAGTGCTAGAGGAGGAGAGGACTACGGCGAGCAGTACTTC.

The chain couples TRBV11-2 to TRBJ2-7; D perhaps matches TRBD2 (6 bases). Trimming removed 8 bases at V and 6 bases at J, with 11 bases between. The V gene's germline CDR1 is SGHAT and CDR2 FQNNGV. The CDR3 sequence is 11 residues long. In nucleotides, the CDR3 is TGTGCCAGCGCTGCGGGGTCCGAGCAGTACTTC. Its protein product is CASAAGSEQYF.

This clonotype was counted a few times. The rearrangement links TRBV6-5 to TRBJ2-7; a possible D gene is TRBD2 (5 bases). From germline, CDR1 is MNHEY and CDR2 SVGAGI. V was pared by 5 bases and J by 5 bases, with 10 bases between. The CDR3 extends over 12 amino acids. The CDR3 loop reads CASSSWTDEQYF. In nucleotides, the CDR3 is TGTGCCAGCAGTAGCTGGACTGACGAGCAGTACTTC.

This clonotype has only a few counts. This rearrangement joins TRBV29-1 to TRBJ1-2; weak D call: TRBD1 (6 bases). The CDR3 loop spans 12 amino acids. The V gene lost 7 bases and the J gene lost 6 bases, with 15 bases spanning the gap. Germline values: CDR1 SQVTM, CDR2 ANQGSEA. As DNA, the CDR3 is TGCAGCGAAACCGACAGGTTGGATGGCTACACCTTC. Translated: CSETDRLDGYTF. The full variable domain, in which reference TRBV29-1 and TRBJ1-2 provide the parts outside the CDR3, is SAVISQKPSRDICQRGTSLTIQCQVDSQVTMMFWYRQQPGQSLTLIATANQGSEATYESGFVIDKFPISRPNLTFSTLTVSNMSPEDSSIYLCSETDRLDGYTFGSGTRLTVV.

The rearrangement uses TRBV3-1 and TRBJ1-4; the D gene is possibly TRBD1 (5 bases). The germline V gene has CDR1 LGHDT and CDR2 YNNKEL (reference sequence). The CDR3 has 18 amino acids. Trimming stripped 3 bases from V and 3 bases from J, with 20 bases between. CDR3 sequence: CASSHWTRGRGANEKLFF. In DNA form, the CDR3 reads TGTGCCAGCAGCCACTGGACTAGGGGCCGGGGGGCTAATGAAAAACTGTTTTTT.

This clonotype has at least ten counts. The chain is built from TRBV12-3 or TRBV12-4 and TRBJ1-6; 11 nucleotides agree with TRBD1. V gave up 6 bases and J gave up 9 bases; unmatched junction bases: 13. The CDR3 is 17 residues long. This chain's CDR3 is CASSPGQGDLLGSPLHF. The DNA of the CDR3 is TGTGCCAGCAGCCCGGGACAGGGGGACCTATTGGGTTCACCCCTCCACTTT.

This clonotype was observed a few times. V usage is TRBV5-6 and J usage is TRBJ2-7, with D tentatively TRBD2 (5 bases). CDR3 size: 13 residues. Trimming left V 6 bases short and J 3 bases short, with 13 bases between. Germline loops: CDR1 SGHDT, CDR2 YYEEEE. The DNA of the CDR3 is TGTGCCAGCACCTACAGAGGAGGCTACGAGCAGTACTTC. Translation: CASTYRGGYEQYF.

The rearrangement uses TRBV7-8 and TRBJ1-4, with D possibly matching TRBD1 (5 bases). The CDR3 consists of 16 residues. V was shortened by 1 base and J by 8 bases, with 17 bases between the two germline ends. CDR1 is SGHVS, CDR2 FQNEAQ, per germline. CDR3 residues: CASSLGTRDLGEKLFF. The CDR3, as DNA: TGTGCCAGCAGCTTAGGTACCCGGGACCTGGGAGAAAAACTGTTTTTT.

The gene calls are TRBV6-2 or TRBV6-3 and TRBJ2-3; possible D gene TRBD2, 6 bases. The germline V gene encodes CDR1 MNHEY and CDR2 SVGEGT. V was cut by 2 bases and J by 6 bases, with 15 bases left in between. CDR3 length: 15 residues. CDR3 residues: CASSYVAGPPDTQYF. The CDR3 bases are TGTGCCAGCAGTTACGTCGCGGGGCCCCCGGATACGCAGTATTTT.

The chain joins TRBV3-1 to TRBJ1-2; D not certain. CDR3 length: 14 amino acids. V lost 4 bases to trimming and J lost 5 bases, with 14 bases between them. CDR1 LGHDT and CDR2 YNNKEL come from the germline V gene (reference sequence). CDR3 loop: CASSPQKVPYGYTF. In DNA, the CDR3 is TGTGCCAGCAGCCCCCAGAAAGTGCCTTATGGCTACACCTTC.

The genes are TRBV5-1 and TRBJ2-1; D remains ambiguous. The CDR3 is made up of 12 amino acids. V was shortened by 1 base and J by 8 bases, with 7 bases between the two germline ends. Germline V gene sequence: CDR1 SGHRS, CDR2 YFSETQ. This CDR3 reads CASSLWRHEQFF. The CDR3 region has the DNA TGCGCCAGCAGCTTGTGGCGGCATGAGCAGTTCTTC.

In this sample, this clonotype turned up a few times. This chain links TRBV12-3 or TRBV12-4 with TRBJ2-7, with 11 bases fitting TRBD2. The V gene end was trimmed by 5 bases and the J gene end by 2 bases; junction bases not matched to a gene: 5. This CDR3 region has 15 residues. The CDR3 nucleotides are TGTGCCAGCAGTGGTGGGACTAGCGGACCCTACGAGCAGTACTTC. Its translation: CASSGGTSGPYEQYF.

The V gene is TRBV7-2, the J gene TRBJ2-3; 10 positions match TRBD2. J was trimmed by 3 bases and V by 3 bases; bases with no gene match: 6. The CDR3 runs 16 residues. Per the germline V gene, CDR1 is SGHTA and CDR2 is FQGNSA. The CDR3 spells CASSFTTSGRTDTQYF. CDR3 nucleotide sequence: TGTGCCAGCAGCTTTACGACTAGCGGGCGAACAGATACGCAGTATTTT.

V usage is TRBV5-4 and J usage is TRBJ2-4; weak D call: TRBD1 (6 bases). In germline, CDR1 is SGHNT, CDR2 YYREEE (reference sequence). This CDR3 contains 14 residues. V shed 4 bases and J shed 5 bases, with 13 bases lying between them. The CDR3 DNA reads as TGTGCCAGCAGCGGTGAGGGGGTTCAAAACATTCAGTACTTC. It is translated as CASSGEGVQNIQYF.

The chain carries TRBV11-3 and TRBJ2-1; D may be TRBD1 (5 bases). This CDR3 comprises 15 residues. V lost 5 bases and J 2 bases, leaving 13 bases between the germline ends. From germline, CDR1 is SGHNT and CDR2 YENEEA. The CDR3: CASSPQGSAYNEQFF. The CDR3 DNA follows: TGTGCCAGCAGCCCCCAGGGATCTGCCTACAATGAGCAGTTCTTC.

This clonotype was counted a few times. The rearrangement joins TRBV7-9 to TRBJ2-3, with TRBD2 matching 7 bases. The length of the CDR3 is 17 residues. Per the germline V gene, CDR1 is SEHNR and CDR2 is FQNEAQ (reference sequence). The junction had 10 bases not matched to a gene; V was cut back by 2 bases and J by 2 bases. The CDR3 region is CASSLTLLLANTDTQYF. DNA for the CDR3: TGTGCCAGCAGCTTAACCCTATTACTAGCGAACACAGATACGCAGTATTTT.

The genes are TRBV4-1 and TRBJ2-5; TRBD2 might be the D (5 bases). V lost 2 bases, J lost 7 bases, and 14 bases lay in between. Looked up from germline, CDR1 is MGHRA and CDR2 is YSYEKL. The CDR3 sequence is 14 residues long. In DNA, the CDR3 is TGCGCCAGCAGCCAACCCGGGGAGCCGGGGACCCAGTACTTC. Protein: CASSQPGEPGTQYF.

The rearrangement uses TRBV5-1 and TRBJ2-7; D possibly corresponds to TRBD1 (5 bases). V was cut by 0 bases and J by 4 bases, with 14 bases left in between. This CDR3 spans 15 amino acids. Germline assignment: CDR1 SGHRS and CDR2 YFSETQ. CDR3 sequence: CASSLVLRREYEQYF. DNA of the CDR3: TGCGCCAGCAGCTTGGTTCTGCGCAGGGAATACGAGCAGTACTTC.

The rearrangement links TRBV13 to TRBJ1-1; TRBD1 is a possible D gene (6 bases). Trimming stripped 4 bases from V and 4 bases from J, with 19 bases between. CDR3 size: 16 residues. Germline V lookup: CDR1 PRHDT, CDR2 FYEKMQ (reference sequence). CDR3 residues: CASSSIAGGRVTEAFF. The CDR3 DNA reads as TGTGCCAGCAGCTCCATCGCGGGGGGGCGGGTCACTGAAGCTTTCTTT. The full variable domain, with the rest looked up from reference TRBV13 and TRBJ1-1, is AAGVIQSPRHLIKEKRETATLKCYPIPRHDTVYWYQQGPGQDPQFLISFYEKMQSDKGSIPDRFSAQQFSDYHSELNMSSLELGDSALYFCASSSIAGGRVTEAFFGQGTRLTVV.

This clonotype was counted between two and nine times. The chain couples TRBV12-3 or TRBV12-4 to TRBJ2-1, with no clear D. This CDR3 is 14 amino acids long. The V end was cut by 5 bases, the J end by 0 bases, with 8 bases between. The CDR3 bases are TGTGCCAGCAGTCCTCCCCTCTCCTACAATGAGCAGTTCTTC. Its translation: CASSPPLSYNEQFF.

The rearrangement uses TRBV29-1 and TRBJ2-7, with TRBD1 matching over 7 bases. Germline assignment: CDR1 SQVTM and CDR2 ANQGSEA. J gave up 1 base and V 7 bases, and 7 bases lay outside the gene matches. The CDR3 length is 13 residues. CDR3 residues: CSARQGNSYEQYF. Here the CDR3 DNA reads TGCAGCGCCCGACAGGGTAATTCCTACGAGCAGTACTTC.

This clonotype was picked up a small number of times. This chain joins TRBV14 and TRBJ1-2, with TRBD1 matching over 8 bases. Germline V gene data show CDR1 as SGHDN and CDR2 as FVKESK. J gave up 3 bases and V 2 bases, and 8 bases lay outside the gene matches. The CDR3 spans 16 residues. DNA of the CDR3: TGTGCCAGCAGCCAAAGACAGGGGTACGAGGACTATGGCTACACCTTC. This sequence encodes CASSQRQGYEDYGYTF.